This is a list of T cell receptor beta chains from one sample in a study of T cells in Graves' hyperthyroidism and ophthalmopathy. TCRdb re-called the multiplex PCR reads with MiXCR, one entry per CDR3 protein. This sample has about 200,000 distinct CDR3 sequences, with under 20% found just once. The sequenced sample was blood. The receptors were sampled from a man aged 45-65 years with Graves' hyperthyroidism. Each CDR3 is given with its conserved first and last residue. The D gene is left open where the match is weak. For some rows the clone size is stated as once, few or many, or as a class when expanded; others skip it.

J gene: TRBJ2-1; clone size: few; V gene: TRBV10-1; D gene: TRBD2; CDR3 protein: CASSERVAGYNEQFF; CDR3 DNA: TGCGCCAGCAGTGAGAGAGTAGCGGGATACAATGAGCAGTTCTTC
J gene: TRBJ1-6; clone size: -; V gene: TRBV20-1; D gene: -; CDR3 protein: CSARQVQSSYNSPLHF; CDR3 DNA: TGCAGTGCTAGACAGGTCCAGAGCTCCTATAATTCACCCCTCCACTTT
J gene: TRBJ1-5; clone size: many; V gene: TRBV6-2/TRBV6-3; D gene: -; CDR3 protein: CAVTRRGRGSNQPQHF; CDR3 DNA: TGTGCCGTTACCCGTCGGGGGAGGGGTAGCAATCAGCCCCAGCATTTT
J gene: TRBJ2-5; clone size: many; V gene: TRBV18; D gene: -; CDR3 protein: CASSPLQGQETQYF; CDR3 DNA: TGTGCCAGCTCACCACTTCAGGGGCAAGAGACCCAGTACTTC
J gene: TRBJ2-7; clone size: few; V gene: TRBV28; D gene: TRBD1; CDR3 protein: CAIQGNNEQYF; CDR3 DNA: TGTGCCATACAGGGGAATAACGAGCAGTACTTC
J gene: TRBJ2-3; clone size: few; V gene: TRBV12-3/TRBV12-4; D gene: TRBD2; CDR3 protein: CASSQGLAGTDTQYF; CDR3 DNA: TGTGCCAGCAGCCAAGGACTAGCGGGCACAGATACGCAGTATTTT
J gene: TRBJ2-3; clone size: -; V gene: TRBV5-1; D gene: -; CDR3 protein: CASSTRGSGGWTDTQYF; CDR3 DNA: TGCGCCAGCAGCACACGAGGATCAGGGGGGTGGACAGATACGCAGTATTTT
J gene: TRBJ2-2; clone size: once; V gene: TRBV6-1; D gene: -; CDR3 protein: CASSRQVLGTGELFF; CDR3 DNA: TGTGCCAGCAGCAGACAGGTTTTGGGCACCGGGGAGCTGTTTTTT
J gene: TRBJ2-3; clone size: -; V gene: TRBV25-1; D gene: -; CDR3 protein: CASSDLGGTDTQYF; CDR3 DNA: TGTGCCAGCAGTGATCTTGGGGGTACAGATACGCAGTATTTT
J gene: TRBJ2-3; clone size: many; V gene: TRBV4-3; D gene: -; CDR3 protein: CASSQQQGYTQYF; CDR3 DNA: TGCGCCAGCAGCCAGCAACAGGGCTATACGCAGTATTTT
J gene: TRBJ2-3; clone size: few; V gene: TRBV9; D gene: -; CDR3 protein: CASSVRTGATDTQYF; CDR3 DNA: TGTGCCAGCAGCGTACGAACGGGGGCCACAGATACGCAGTATTTT
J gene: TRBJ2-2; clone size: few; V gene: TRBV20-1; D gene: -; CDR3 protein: CSATSPANTGELFF; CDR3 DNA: TGCAGTGCTACTAGCCCCGCGAACACCGGGGAGCTGTTTTTT
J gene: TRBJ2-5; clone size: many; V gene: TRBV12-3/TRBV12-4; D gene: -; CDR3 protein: CASSLGQQAGQETQYF; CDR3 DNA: TGTGCCAGCAGTTTAGGACAGCAGGCCGGCCAAGAGACCCAGTACTTC
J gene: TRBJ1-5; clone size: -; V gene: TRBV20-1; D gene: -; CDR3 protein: CSARDGGQGNQPQHF; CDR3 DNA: TGCAGTGCTAGAGATGGAGGGCAGGGAAACCAGCCCCAGCATTTT
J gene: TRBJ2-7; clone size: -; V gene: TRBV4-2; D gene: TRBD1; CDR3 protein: CASSQGQGAAEQYF; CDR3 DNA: TGTGCCAGCAGCCAAGGACAGGGGGCCGCCGAGCAGTACTTC
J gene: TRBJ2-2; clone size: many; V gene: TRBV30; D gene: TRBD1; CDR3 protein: CARQGFLTGELFF; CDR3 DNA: TGTGCCCGACAGGGTTTCCTTACCGGGGAGCTGTTTTTT
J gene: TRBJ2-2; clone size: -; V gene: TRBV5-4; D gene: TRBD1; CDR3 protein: CASSSPRVRGLTGELFF; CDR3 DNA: TGTGCCAGCAGCTCCCCCCGTGTCAGGGGGCTGACCGGGGAGCTGTTTTTT
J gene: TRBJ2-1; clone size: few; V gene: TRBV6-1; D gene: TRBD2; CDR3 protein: CASSEIAGYNEQFF; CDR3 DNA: TGTGCCAGCAGTGAAATAGCGGGATACAATGAGCAGTTCTTC
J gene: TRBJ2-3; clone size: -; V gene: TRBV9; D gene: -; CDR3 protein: CASSVLGHPTDTQYF; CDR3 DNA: TGTGCCAGCAGCGTCTTAGGGCATCCCACAGATACGCAGTATTTT
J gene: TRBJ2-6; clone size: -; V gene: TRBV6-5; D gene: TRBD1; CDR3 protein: CASSYRARGTGESGANVLTF; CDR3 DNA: TGTGCCAGCAGTTATAGGGCGCGGGGGACAGGGGAGTCTGGGGCCAACGTCCTGACTTTC
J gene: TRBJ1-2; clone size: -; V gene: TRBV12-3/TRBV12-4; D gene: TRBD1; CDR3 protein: CASTLPGTGVHGYTF; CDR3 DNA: TGTGCCAGCACCCTACCCGGGACAGGGGTACATGGCTACACCTTC
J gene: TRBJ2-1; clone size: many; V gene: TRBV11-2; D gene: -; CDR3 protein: CASSSAASSYNEQFF; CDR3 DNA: TGTGCCAGCAGCTCCGCGGCTAGCTCCTACAATGAGCAGTTCTTC
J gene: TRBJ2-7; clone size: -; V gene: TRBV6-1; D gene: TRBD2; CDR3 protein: CASWTSPHEQYF; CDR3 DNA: TGTGCCAGCTGGACTAGCCCCCACGAGCAGTACTTC
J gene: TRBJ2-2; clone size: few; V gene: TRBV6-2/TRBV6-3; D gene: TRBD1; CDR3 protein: CASSYSMGTVLTGELFF; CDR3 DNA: TGTGCCAGCAGTTACTCGATGGGGACAGTTCTCACCGGGGAGCTGTTTTTT
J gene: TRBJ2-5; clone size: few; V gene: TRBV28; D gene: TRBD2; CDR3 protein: CASTLSTSGRLETQYF; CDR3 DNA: TGTGCCAGCACCCTCTCGACTAGCGGGAGATTGGAGACCCAGTACTTC
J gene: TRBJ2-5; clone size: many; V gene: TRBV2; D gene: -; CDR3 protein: CASSGLAQGETQYF; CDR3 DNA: TGTGCCAGCAGTGGGTTAGCCCAAGGGGAGACCCAGTACTTC
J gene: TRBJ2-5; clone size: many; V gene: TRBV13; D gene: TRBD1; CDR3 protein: CASSSVGQGEETQYF; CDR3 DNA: TGTGCCAGCAGCTCAGTTGGACAGGGTGAAGAGACCCAGTACTTC
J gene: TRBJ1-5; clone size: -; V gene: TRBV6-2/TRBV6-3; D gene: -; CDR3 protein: CASSTVLGGNQPQHF; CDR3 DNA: TGTGCCAGCAGTACCGTCCTCGGGGGGAATCAGCCCCAGCATTTT
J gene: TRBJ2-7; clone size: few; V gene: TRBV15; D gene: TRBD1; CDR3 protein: CATSGGQAYEQYF; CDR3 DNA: TGTGCCACCAGCGGGGGACAGGCCTACGAGCAGTACTTC
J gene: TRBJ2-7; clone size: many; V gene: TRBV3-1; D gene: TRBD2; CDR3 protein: CASSPQRELYEQYF; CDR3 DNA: TGTGCCAGCAGCCCCCAGCGGGAGCTCTACGAGCAGTACTTC
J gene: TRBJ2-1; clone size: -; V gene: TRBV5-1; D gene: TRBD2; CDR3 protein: CASSLGLAGALYNEQFF; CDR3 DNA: TGCGCCAGCAGCTTGGGGCTAGCGGGAGCATTATACAATGAGCAGTTCTTC
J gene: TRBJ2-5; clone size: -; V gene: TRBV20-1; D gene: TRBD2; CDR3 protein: CSARGTSGRETQYF; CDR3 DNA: TGCAGTGCTAGGGGGACTAGCGGGAGAGAGACCCAGTACTTC
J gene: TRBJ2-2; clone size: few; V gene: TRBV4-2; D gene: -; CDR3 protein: CASSQGRGGAGELFF; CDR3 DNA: TGTGCCAGCAGCCAAGGGCGCGGAGGAGCCGGGGAGCTGTTTTTT
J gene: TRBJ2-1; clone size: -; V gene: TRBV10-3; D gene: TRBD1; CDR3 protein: CAISERQGAYNEQFF; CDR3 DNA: TGTGCCATCAGTGAAAGGCAGGGGGCTTACAATGAGCAGTTCTTC
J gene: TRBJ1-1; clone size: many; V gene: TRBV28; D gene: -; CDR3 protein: CASSRGGVTNTEAFF; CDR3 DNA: TGTGCCAGCAGTCGTGGGGGAGTAACGAACACTGAAGCTTTCTTT
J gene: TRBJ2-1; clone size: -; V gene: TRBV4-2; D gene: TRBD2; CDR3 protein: CASSQETSGSYNEQFF; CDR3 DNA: TGTGCCAGCAGCCAGGAAACTAGCGGGAGTTACAATGAGCAGTTCTTC
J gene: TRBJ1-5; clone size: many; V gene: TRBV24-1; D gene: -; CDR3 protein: CATSDSGQPQHF; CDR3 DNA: TGTGCCACCAGTGATTCGGGTCAGCCCCAGCATTTT
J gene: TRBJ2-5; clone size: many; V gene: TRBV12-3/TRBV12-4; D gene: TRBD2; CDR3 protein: CASSPTSGAQETQYF; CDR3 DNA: TGTGCCAGCAGTCCGACTAGCGGGGCCCAAGAGACCCAGTACTTC
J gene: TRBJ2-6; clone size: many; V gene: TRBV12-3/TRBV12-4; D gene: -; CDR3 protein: CASSWYRPISGANVLTF; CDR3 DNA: TGTGCCAGCAGTTGGTACCGTCCCATCTCTGGGGCCAACGTCCTGACTTTC
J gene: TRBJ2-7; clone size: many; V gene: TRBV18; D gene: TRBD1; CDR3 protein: CASSPEGQGWEQYF; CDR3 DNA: TGTGCCAGCTCACCAGAAGGACAGGGGTGGGAGCAGTACTTC
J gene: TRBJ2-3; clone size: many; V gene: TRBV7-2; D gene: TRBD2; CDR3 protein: CASRHLSGRALSSIGTDTQYF; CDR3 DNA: TGTGCCAGCAGGCACCTTAGCGGGAGGGCCCTTAGTTCAATCGGCACAGATACGCAGTATTTT
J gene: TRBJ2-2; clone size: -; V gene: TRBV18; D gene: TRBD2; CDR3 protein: CASSPRRLATTGELFF; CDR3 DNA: TGTGCCAGCTCACCAAGGAGACTAGCGACCACCGGGGAGCTGTTTTTT